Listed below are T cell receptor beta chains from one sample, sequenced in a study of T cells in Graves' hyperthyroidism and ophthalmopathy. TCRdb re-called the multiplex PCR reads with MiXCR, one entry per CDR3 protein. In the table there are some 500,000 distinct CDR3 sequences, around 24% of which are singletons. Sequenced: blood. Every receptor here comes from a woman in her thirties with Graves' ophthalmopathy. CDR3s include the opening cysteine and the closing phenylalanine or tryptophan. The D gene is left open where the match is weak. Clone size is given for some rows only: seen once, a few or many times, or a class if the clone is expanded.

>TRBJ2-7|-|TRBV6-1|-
CASLTGSSYEQYF
TGTGCCAGCCTGACTGGGAGCTCCTACGAGCAGTACTTC
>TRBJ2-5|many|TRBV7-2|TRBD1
CASSLYLGQGETQYF
TGTGCCAGCAGCTTATACCTGGGACAGGGTGAGACCCAGTACTTC
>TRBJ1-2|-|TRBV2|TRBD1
CASILSGTDYGYTF
TGTGCCAGCATTCTCTCCGGGACAGACTATGGCTACACCTTC
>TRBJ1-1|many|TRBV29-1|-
CSVLRATGTEAFF
TGCAGCGTTTTGAGGGCGACAGGCACTGAAGCTTTCTTT
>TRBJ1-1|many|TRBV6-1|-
CASSELLNTEAFF
TGTGCCAGCAGTGAATTGCTGAACACTGAAGCTTTCTTT
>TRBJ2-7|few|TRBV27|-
CAGSLGGGPYEQYF
TGTGCCGGCAGTTTAGGGGGAGGGCCGTACGAGCAGTACTTC
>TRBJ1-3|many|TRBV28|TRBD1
CATGQDSGNTIYF
TGTGCCACCGGACAGGACTCTGGAAACACCATATATTTT
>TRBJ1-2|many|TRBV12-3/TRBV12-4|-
CASSLAGKGYGYTF
TGTGCCAGCAGTTTAGCAGGGAAGGGGTATGGCTACACCTTC
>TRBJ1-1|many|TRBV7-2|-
CASSLTQMNTEAFF
TGTGCCAGCAGCCTAACCCAGATGAACACTGAAGCTTTCTTT
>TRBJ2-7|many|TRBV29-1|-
CSVEGIPSSYEQYF
TGCAGCGTTGAAGGAATCCCTAGCTCCTACGAGCAGTACTTC
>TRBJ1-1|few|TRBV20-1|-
CSARDGQRVTEAFF
TGCAGTGCTAGAGATGGACAGCGTGTCACTGAAGCTTTCTTT
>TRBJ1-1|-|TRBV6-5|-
CASSYAIGTENTEAFF
TGTGCCAGCAGTTACGCCATTGGGACGGAGAACACTGAAGCTTTCTTT
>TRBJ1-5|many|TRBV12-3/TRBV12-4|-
CASTLTDHQPQHF
TGTGCCAGCACGCTCACAGACCATCAGCCCCAGCATTTT
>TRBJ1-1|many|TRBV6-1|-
CASSEMLSRNTEAFF
TGTGCCAGCAGTGAAATGTTAAGCAGGAACACTGAAGCTTTCTTT
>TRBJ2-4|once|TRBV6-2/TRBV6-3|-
CASSGRVDLAKNIQYF
TGTGCCAGCAGTGGCAGGGTTGATCTAGCCAAAAACATTCAGTACTTC
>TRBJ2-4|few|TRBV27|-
CASSPMAAKNIKYF
TGTGCCAGCAGCCCAATGGCCGCCAAAAACATTAAGTACTTC
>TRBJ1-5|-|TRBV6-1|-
CASRGERDQPQHF
TGTGCCAGCAGGGGCGAGCGGGATCAGCCCCAGCATTTT
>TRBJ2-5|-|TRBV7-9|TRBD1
CASSLTIDRGQETQYF
TGTGCCAGCAGTTTAACTATCGACAGGGGCCAAGAGACCCAGTACTTC
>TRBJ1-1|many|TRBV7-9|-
CASSPGVGGNTEAFF
TGTGCCAGCAGCCCAGGGGTCGGGGGGAACACTGAAGCTTTCTTT
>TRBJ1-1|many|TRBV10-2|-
CASSEPQVNTEAFF
TGCGCCAGCAGTGAGCCCCAAGTGAACACTGAAGCTTTCTTT
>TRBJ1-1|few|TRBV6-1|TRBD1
CASSEQPRGMNTEAFF
TGTGCCAGCAGTGAACAACCCAGGGGGATGAACACTGAAGCTTTCTTT
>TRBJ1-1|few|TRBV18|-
CASSRAEIHEAFF
TGTGCCAGCTCACGGGCGGAGATACATGAAGCTTTCTTT
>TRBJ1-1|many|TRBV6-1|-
CASSEWPGRMNTEAFF
TGTGCCAGCAGTGAATGGCCGGGCCGGATGAACACTGAAGCTTTCTTT
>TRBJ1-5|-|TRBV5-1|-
CASSPDGAGNQPQHF
TGCGCCAGCAGCCCGGACGGGGCTGGCAATCAGCCCCAGCATTTT
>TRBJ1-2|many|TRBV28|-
CASSSGTPANYGYTF
TGTGCCAGCAGTTCAGGGACACCGGCTAACTATGGCTACACCTTC
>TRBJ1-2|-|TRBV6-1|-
CASIATYYGFTF
TGTGCCAGCATCGCGACATACTATGGCTTCACCTTC
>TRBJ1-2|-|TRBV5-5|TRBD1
CASESGKTRRGTEKEGIYGYTF
TGTGCCAGCGAGAGTGGCAAAACTCGTAGGGGGACAGAAAAAGAGGGGATCTATGGCTACACCTTC
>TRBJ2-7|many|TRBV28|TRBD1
CASRPGQASYEQYF
TGTGCCAGCAGGCCGGGACAGGCCTCCTACGAGCAGTACTTC
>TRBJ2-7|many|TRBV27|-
CASSLRDNYEQYF
TGTGCCAGCAGTTTAAGGGACAACTACGAGCAGTACTTC
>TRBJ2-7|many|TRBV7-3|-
CASRTETRVRIHEQYF
TGTGCCAGCAGAACCGAAACCAGGGTGAGGATCCACGAGCAGTACTTC
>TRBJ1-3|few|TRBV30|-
CAWRNWRSSGNTIYF
TGTGCCTGGAGAAATTGGCGGTCGTCTGGAAACACCATATATTTT
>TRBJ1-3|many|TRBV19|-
CASTGNSGNTIYF
TGTGCCAGTACAGGAAACTCTGGAAACACCATATATTTT
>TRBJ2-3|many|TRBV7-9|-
CASSLQLWDTQYF
TGTGCCAGCAGCTTACAGCTGTGGGATACGCAGTATTTT
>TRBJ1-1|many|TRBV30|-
CAWTAQGNTEAFF
TGTGCCTGGACTGCCCAGGGGAACACTGAAGCTTTCTTT
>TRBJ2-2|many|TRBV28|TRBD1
CASSLDRAYDTGELFF
TGTGCCAGCAGCCTTGACAGGGCGTACGACACCGGGGAGCTGTTTTTT
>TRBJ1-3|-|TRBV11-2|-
CASSLDPAASGNTIYF
TGTGCCAGCAGCTTAGATCCCGCGGCCTCTGGAAACACCATATATTTT
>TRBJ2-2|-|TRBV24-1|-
CATSDSDPLRWGVRELFF
TGTGCCACCAGTGATTCTGATCCTCTGCGTTGGGGGGTCCGGGAGCTGTTTTTT
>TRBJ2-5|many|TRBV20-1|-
CSARPSGTETQYF
TGCAGTGCAAGACCCTCAGGGACGGAGACCCAGTACTTC
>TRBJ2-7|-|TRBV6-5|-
CASSYSSQGGYEQYF
TGTGCCAGCAGTTACTCGTCCCAGGGAGGCTACGAGCAGTACTTC
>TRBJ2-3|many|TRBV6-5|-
CASSYQEPSTDTQYF
TGTGCCAGCAGTTATCAGGAGCCTAGCACAGATACGCAGTATTTT
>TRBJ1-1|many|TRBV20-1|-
CSAIDRLNTEAFF
TGCAGTGCGATTGACAGGTTAAACACTGAAGCTTTCTTT
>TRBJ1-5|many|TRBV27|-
CASSRRNQPQHF
TGTGCCAGCAGCCGCCGCAATCAGCCCCAGCATTTT
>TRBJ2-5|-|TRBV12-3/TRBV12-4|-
CASRPDWGGTQYF
TGTGCCAGCAGACCAGACTGGGGCGGGACCCAGTACTTC
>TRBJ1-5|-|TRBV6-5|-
CASSYGGKQPQHF
TGTGCCAGCAGTTACGGAGGTAAACAGCCCCAGCATTTT
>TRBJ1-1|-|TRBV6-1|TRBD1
CASSEYFAGGGFF
TGTGCCAGCAGTGAATATTTTGCAGGGGGCGGATTCTTT
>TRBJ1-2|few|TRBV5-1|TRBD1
CASSTGQEDGYGYTF
TGCGCCAGCAGCACGGGACAGGAGGATGGCTATGGCTACACCTTC